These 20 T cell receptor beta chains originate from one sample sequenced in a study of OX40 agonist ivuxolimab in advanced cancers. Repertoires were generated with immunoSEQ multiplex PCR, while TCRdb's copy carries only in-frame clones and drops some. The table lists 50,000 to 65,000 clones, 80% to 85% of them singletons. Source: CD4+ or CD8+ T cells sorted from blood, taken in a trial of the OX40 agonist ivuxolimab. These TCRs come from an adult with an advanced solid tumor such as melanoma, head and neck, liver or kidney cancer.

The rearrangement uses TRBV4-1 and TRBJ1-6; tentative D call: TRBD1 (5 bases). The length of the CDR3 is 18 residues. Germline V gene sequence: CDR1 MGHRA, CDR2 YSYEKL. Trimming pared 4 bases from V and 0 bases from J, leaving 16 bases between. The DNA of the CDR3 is TGCGCCAGCAGCCTCGTGTTTGCAGGGAGCTCCTATAATTCACCCCTCCACTTT. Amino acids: CASSLVFAGSSYNSPLHF.

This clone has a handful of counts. In nucleotides, the CDR3 is TGTGCCAGCAGCCTCCCGGGAGGCAGGTCTACTTTTAACTATGGCTACACCTTC. Its protein is CASSLPGGRSTFNYGYTF. This sequence joins TRBV7-2 and TRBJ1-2; D gene ambiguous. The CDR3 extends over 18 amino acids. From germline, CDR1 is SGHTA and CDR2 FQGNSA. V was trimmed by 5 bases and J by 1 base, leaving 23 bases between them.

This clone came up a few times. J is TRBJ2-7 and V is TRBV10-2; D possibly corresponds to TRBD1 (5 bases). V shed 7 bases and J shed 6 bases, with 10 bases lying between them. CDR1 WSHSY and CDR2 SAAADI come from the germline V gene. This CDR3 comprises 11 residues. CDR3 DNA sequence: TGCGCCAGCATGCAGGGTTCCGAGCAGTACGTC. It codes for CASMQGSEQYV.

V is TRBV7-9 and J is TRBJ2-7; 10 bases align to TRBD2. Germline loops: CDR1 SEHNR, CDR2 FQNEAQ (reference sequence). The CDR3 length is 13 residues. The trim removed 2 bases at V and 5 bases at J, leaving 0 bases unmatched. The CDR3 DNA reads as TGTGCCAGCAGCTTAACTAGCGGGAACGAGCAGTACTTC. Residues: CASSLTSGNEQYF.

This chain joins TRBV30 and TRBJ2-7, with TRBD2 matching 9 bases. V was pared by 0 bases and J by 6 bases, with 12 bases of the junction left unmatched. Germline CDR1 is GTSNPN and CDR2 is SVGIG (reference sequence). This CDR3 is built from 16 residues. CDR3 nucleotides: TGTGCCTGGAGTGTACATCTAGCGGGGCTTGGGGGCGAGCAGTACGTC. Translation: CAWSVHLAGLGGEQYV.

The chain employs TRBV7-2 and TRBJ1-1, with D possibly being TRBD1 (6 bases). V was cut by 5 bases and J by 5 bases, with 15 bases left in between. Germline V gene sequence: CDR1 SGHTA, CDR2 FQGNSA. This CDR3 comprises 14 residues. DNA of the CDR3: TGTGCCAGCAGCCTTACTTTCCAGGGGACTGAAGCTTTCTTT. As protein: CASSLTFQGTEAFF.

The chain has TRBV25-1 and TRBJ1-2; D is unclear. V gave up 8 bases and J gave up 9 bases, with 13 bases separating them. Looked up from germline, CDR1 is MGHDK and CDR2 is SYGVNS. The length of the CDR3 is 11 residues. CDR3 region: CASPRPRSYTF. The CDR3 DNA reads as TGTGCCAGCCCAAGGCCAAGGAGCTACACCTTC.

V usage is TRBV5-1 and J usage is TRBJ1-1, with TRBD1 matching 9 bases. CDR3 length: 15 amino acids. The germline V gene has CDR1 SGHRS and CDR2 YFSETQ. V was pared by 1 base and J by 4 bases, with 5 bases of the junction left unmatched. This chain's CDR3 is CASSLTGGSSTEAFF. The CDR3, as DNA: TGCGCCAGCAGCTTGACAGGGGGCAGTAGCACTGAAGCTTTCTTT.

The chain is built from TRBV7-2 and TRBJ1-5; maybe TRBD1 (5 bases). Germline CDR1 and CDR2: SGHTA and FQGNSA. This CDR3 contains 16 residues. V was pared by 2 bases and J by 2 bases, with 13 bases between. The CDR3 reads CASSLRGAGGNQPQHF. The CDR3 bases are TGTGCCAGCAGCTTACGGGGCGCGGGGGGCAATCAGCCCCAGCATTTT.

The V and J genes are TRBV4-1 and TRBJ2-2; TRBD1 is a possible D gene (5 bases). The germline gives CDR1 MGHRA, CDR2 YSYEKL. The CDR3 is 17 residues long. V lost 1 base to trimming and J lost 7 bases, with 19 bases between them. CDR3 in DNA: TGCGCCAGCAGCCAAGTCGGTTGGGGCGTTATTAACGGGGAGCTGTTTTTT. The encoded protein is CASSQVGWGVINGELFF.

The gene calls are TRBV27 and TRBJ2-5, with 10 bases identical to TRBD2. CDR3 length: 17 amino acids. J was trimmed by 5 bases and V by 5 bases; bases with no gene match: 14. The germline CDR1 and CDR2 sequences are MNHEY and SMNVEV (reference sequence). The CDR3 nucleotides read TGTGCCAGCAGTGAAGGTTTGGCTAGCGGGAGTGGTGAGACCCAGTACTTC. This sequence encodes CASSEGLASGSGETQYF.

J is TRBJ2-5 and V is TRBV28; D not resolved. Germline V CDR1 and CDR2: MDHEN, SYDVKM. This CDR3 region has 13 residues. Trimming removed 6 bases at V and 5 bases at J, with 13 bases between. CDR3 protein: CASSSAAAETQYF. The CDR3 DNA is TGTGCCAGCAGCTCCGCGGCTGCGGAGACCCAGTACTTC.

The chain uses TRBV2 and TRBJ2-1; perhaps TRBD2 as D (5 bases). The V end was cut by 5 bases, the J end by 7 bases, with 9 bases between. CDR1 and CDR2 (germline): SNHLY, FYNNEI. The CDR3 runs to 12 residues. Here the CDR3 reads CASSRGRNEQFF. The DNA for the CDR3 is TGTGCCAGCAGTCGGGGTCGGAATGAGCAGTTCTTC.

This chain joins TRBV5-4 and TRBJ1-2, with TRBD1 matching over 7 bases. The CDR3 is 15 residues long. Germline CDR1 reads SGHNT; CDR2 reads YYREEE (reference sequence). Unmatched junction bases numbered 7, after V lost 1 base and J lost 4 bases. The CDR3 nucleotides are TGTGCCAGCAGCTTGCGGGTAGGGGGCAGCTATGGCTACACCTTC. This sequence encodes CASSLRVGGSYGYTF.

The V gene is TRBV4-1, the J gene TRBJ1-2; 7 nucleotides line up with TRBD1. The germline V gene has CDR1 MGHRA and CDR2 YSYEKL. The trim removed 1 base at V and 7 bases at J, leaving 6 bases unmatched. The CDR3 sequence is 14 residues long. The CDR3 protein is CASSQVNRGGGYTF. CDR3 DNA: TGCGCCAGCAGCCAAGTCAACAGGGGCGGTGGCTACACCTTC.

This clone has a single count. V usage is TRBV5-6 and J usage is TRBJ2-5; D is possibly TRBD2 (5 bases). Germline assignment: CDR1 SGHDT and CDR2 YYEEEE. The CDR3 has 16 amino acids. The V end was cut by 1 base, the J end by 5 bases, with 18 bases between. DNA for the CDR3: TGTGCCAGCAGCTTGTTTACGACATCACGGAGGGAGACCCAGTACTTC. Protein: CASSLFTTSRRETQYF. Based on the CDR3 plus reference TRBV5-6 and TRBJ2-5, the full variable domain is DAGVTQSPTHLIKTRGQQVTLRCSPKSGHDTVSWYQQALGQGPQFIFQYYEEEERQRGNFPDRFSGHQFPNYSSELNVNALLLGDSALYLCASSLFTTSRRETQYFGPGTRLLVL.

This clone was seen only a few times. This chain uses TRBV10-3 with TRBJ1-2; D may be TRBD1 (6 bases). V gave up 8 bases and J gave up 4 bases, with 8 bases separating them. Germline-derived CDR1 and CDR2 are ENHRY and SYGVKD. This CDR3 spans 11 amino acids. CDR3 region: CAIPGAYGYTF. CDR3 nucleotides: TGTGCCATCCCAGGGGCCTATGGCTACACCTTC.

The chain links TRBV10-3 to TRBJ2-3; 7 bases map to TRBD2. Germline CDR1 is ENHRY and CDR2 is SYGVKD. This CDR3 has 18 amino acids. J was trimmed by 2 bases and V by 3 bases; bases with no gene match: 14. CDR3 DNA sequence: TGTGCCATCAGTGACCGAGCCAAAGCGGGAATAGACACAGATACGCAGTATTTT. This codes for CAISDRAKAGIDTDTQYF.

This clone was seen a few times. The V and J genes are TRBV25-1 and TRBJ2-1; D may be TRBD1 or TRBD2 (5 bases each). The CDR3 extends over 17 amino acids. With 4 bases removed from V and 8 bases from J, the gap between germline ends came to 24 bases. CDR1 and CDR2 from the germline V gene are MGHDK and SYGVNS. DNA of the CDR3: TGTGCCAGCAGTGGGTTTACCGGGACCAGGGCGGCCCATGAGCAGTTCTTC. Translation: CASSGFTGTRAAHEQFF.

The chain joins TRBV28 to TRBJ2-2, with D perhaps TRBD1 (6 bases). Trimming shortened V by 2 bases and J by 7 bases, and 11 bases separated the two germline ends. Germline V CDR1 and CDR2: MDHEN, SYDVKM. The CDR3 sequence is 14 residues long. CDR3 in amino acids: CASSLQGSGGELFF. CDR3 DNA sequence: TGTGCCAGCAGTTTACAGGGGTCGGGCGGGGAGCTGTTTTTT.